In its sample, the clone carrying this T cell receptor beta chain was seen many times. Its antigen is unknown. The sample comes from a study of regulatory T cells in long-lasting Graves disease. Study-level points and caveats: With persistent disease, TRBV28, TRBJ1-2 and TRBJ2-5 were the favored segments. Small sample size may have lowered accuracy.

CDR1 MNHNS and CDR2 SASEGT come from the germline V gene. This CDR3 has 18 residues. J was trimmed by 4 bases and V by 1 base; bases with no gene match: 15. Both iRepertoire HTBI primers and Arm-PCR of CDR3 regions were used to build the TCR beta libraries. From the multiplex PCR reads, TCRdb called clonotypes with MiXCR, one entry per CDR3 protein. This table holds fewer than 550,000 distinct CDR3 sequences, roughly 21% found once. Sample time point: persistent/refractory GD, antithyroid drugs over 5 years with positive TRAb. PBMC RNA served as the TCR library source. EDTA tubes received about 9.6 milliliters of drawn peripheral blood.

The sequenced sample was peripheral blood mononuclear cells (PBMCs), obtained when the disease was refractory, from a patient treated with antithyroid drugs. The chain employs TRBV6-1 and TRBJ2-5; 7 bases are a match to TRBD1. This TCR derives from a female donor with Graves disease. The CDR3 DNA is TGTGCCAGCAGTGAAGTTATGAGGGGGCGTCCCCGTACAGAGACCCAGTACTTC. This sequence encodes CASSEVMRGRPRTETQYF.